Each of the 23 T cell receptor beta chains below was sequenced from the same sample in a study of shared T cell receptors in the human thymus. Produced via immunoSEQ multiplex PCR; TCRdb's table is partial and in-frame only. The data show hundreds of thousands of clones, approximately 85% seen once. These same data were also listed under a study on human thymus T cells.

Sequencing was carried out using thymocytes. The receptors derive from a girl under three years old with a congenital heart defect.

The genes are TRBV29-1 and TRBJ2-3, with D maybe TRBD2 (5 bases). Germline loops: CDR1 SQVTM, CDR2 ANQGSEA. This CDR3 comprises 11 residues. Trimming removed 4 bases at V and 12 bases at J, with 14 bases between. This chain's CDR3 is CSVAQEAGQYF. The CDR3 DNA is TGCAGCGTTGCCCAAGAGGCGGGTCAGTATTTT.

The chain joins TRBV19 to TRBJ1-1; a possible D gene is TRBD1 (6 bases). This CDR3 is 15 amino acids long. V lost 3 bases, J lost 6 bases, and 17 bases lay in between. CDR1 LNHDA and CDR2 SQIVND come from the germline V gene (reference sequence). CDR3 DNA sequence: TGTGCCAGTAGTATGGTCCCCAGGGGAATCTCTGAAGCTTTCTTT. It specifies CASSMVPRGISEAFF.

The chain recombines TRBV2 with TRBJ2-7, with D uncertain. Germline V lookup: CDR1 SNHLY, CDR2 FYNNEI. The CDR3 consists of 13 residues. The V end lost 2 bases, the J end lost 0 bases, and 5 bases lay between the germline ends. The CDR3 loop is CASSEPSSYEQYF. The DNA of the CDR3 is TGTGCCAGCAGTGAACCGAGCTCCTACGAGCAGTACTTC.

This chain connects TRBV2 to TRBJ1-3, with TRBD1 as a possible D gene (6 bases). This CDR3 region has 17 residues. V was clipped by 4 bases and J by 4 bases, with 20 bases between them. CDR1 is SNHLY and CDR2 is FYNNEI in the germline V gene. CDR3 loop: CASSVKSTGSSGNTIYF. DNA for the CDR3: TGTGCCAGCAGTGTGAAATCAACAGGGTCGTCCGGAAACACCATATATTTT.

This chain connects TRBV4-2 to TRBJ2-3, with D tentatively TRBD2 (6 bases). The CDR3 extends over 17 amino acids. The ends were cut back, 1 base at V and 0 bases at J, with 14 bases in the middle. Germline CDR1 reads LGHNA; CDR2 reads YNFKEQ. DNA for the CDR3: TGTGCCAGCAGCCAAGTTCTAATGGGGACTAGCACAGATACGCAGTATTTT. It is translated as CASSQVLMGTSTDTQYF.

The V call is TRBV27, the J call TRBJ1-1, with unresolved D. Between the trimmed V and J ends, which lost 6 bases and 7 bases, there was a span of 12 bases. The V gene's germline CDR1 is MNHEY and CDR2 SMNVEV (reference sequence). The CDR3 has 12 amino acids. This CDR3 is CASRITGSEAFF. CDR3 DNA: TGTGCCAGCAGAATAACCGGGAGTGAAGCTTTCTTT.

This clone was observed a handful of times. The rearrangement uses TRBV5-8 and TRBJ1-1, with TRBD1 identical over 11 bases. CDR1 is SGHTS and CDR2 is YDEGEE in the germline V gene. The CDR3 covers 14 residues. The V and J ends lost 7 bases and 6 bases, in that order; junction bases with no gene match: 8. Written as DNA, the CDR3 is TGTGCCAGCCTATTCCCGGGACAGGGGGCTGAAGCTTTCTTT. This sequence encodes CASLFPGQGAEAFF.

The V gene is TRBV5-1, the J gene TRBJ2-1, with D possibly matching TRBD2 (7 bases). The germline gives CDR1 SGHRS, CDR2 YFSETQ. Trimming stripped 0 bases from V and 2 bases from J, with 15 bases between. The CDR3 has 17 residues. The CDR3 DNA reads as TGCGCCAGCAGCTTGGAATTCGTGGGGGGGCCCTACAATGAGCAGTTCTTC. It specifies CASSLEFVGGPYNEQFF. The whole variable domain, filled in from reference TRBV5-1 and TRBJ2-1, reads KAGVTQTPRYLIKTRGQQVTLSCSPISGHRSVSWYQQTPGQGLQFLFEYFSETQRNKGNFPGRFSGRQFSNSRSEMNVSTLELGDSALYLCASSLEFVGGPYNEQFFGPGTRLTVL.

The V and J genes are TRBV7-2 and TRBJ1-1, with 7 bases lining up with TRBD1. CDR1 is SGHTA and CDR2 is FQGNSA in the germline V gene. The J segment lost 0 bases and the V segment lost 4 bases, leaving 2 bases of the junction unmatched. The CDR3 consists of 14 residues. CDR3 loop: CASSCGQVNTEAFF. The CDR3 DNA sequence: TGTGCCAGCAGCTGCGGACAGGTGAACACTGAAGCTTTCTTT.

The V and J genes are TRBV6-6 and TRBJ2-5; 7 nucleotides line up with TRBD1. The DNA end favors TRBJ2-7, so the J call may be wrong. Germline CDR1 MNHNY, CDR2 SVGAGI (reference sequence). CDR3 length: 14 amino acids. CDR3 residues: CASKPGQTSYEQYF. The DNA for the CDR3 is TGTGCCAGTAAACCGGGACAGACGTCCTACGAGCAGTACTTC.

The V call is TRBV4-2, the J call TRBJ1-5, with D possibly being TRBD1 (6 bases). CDR3 size: 16 residues. Germline CDR1 and CDR2: LGHNA and YNFKEQ. The V and J ends lost 0 bases and 3 bases respectively, with 12 bases between them. Written as DNA, the CDR3 is TGTGCCAGCAGCCAAGATCGTTGGACAGTCAATCAGCCCCAGCATTTT. This encodes CASSQDRWTVNQPQHF.

The count of this clone is one. The V call is TRBV9, the J call TRBJ1-2, with D perhaps TRBD1 (6 bases). Deletions cut 0 bases from V and 6 bases from J, with 12 bases between. This CDR3 is built from 14 residues. Germline V gene lookup returns CDR1 SGDLS and CDR2 YYNGEE. This chain's CDR3 is CASSVGRGKNGYTF. CDR3 DNA sequence: TGTGCCAGCAGCGTAGGCAGGGGTAAGAATGGCTACACCTTC.

This clone was detected a few times. The chain employs TRBV14 and TRBJ1-1; TRBD1 aligns across 9 bases. CDR1 and CDR2 from the germline V gene are SGHDN and FVKESK. CDR3 length: 19 residues. V lost 5 bases, J lost 3 bases, and 19 bases stayed unmatched. The CDR3 DNA sequence: TGTGCCAGCAGCAGGATAATGGGGGACCGGGACAGGGTGGACACTGAAGCTTTCTTT. It encodes CASSRIMGDRDRVDTEAFF.

This chain connects TRBV15 to TRBJ2-7; D unresolved. Trimming stripped 0 bases from V and 2 bases from J, with 14 bases between. There are 16 residues in the CDR3. The germline V gene has CDR1 LNHNV and CDR2 YYDKDF (reference sequence). Here the CDR3 reads CATSRDYVTQTYEQYF. DNA for the CDR3: TGTGCCACCAGCAGAGATTACGTAACTCAAACCTACGAGCAGTACTTC.

The chain couples TRBV5-1 to TRBJ2-1; possibly TRBD2 for D (5 bases). From germline, CDR1 is SGHRS and CDR2 YFSETQ. Between the trimmed V and J ends, which lost 5 bases and 4 bases, there was a span of 16 bases. The CDR3 consists of 15 residues. The CDR3 coding sequence is TGCGCCAGCAGTCCAGGCTGGCGGGTGTACAATGAGCAGTTCTTC. This translates into CASSPGWRVYNEQFF.

A few counts support this clone. V usage is TRBV7-4 and J usage is TRBJ1-2; D is ambiguous. Trimming removed 1 base at V and 2 bases at J, with 20 bases between. The germline V gene has CDR1 SGHVT and CDR2 SQSDAQ. This CDR3 has 18 amino acids. In DNA, the CDR3 is TGTGCCAGCAGCTTAGGTGGAGGGCCGACAACGACAAACTATGGCTACACCTTC. Its protein product is CASSLGGGPTTTNYGYTF.

A few counts support this clone. The chain combines TRBV28 with TRBJ1-4, with D perhaps TRBD1 (6 bases). From germline, CDR1 is MDHEN and CDR2 SYDVKM. CDR3 length: 18 amino acids. V dropped 5 bases and J dropped 7 bases, with 26 bases sitting between them. The chain's CDR3 is CASSPPWGRGEIREKLFF. DNA of the CDR3: TGTGCCAGCAGTCCACCGTGGGGGCGTGGGGAGATTCGTGAAAAACTGTTTTTT.

The chain recombines TRBV6-1 with TRBJ2-7; 8 bases are a match to TRBD2. V was pared by 5 bases and J by 4 bases, with 10 bases of the junction left unmatched. Germline V CDR1 and CDR2: MNHNS, SASEGT. The CDR3 sequence is 15 residues long. The CDR3 nucleotides read TGTGCCAGCAGTTCTAGCGGGCCGGGGTGGTACGAGCAGTACTTC. Translating gives CASSSSGPGWYEQYF.

The chain couples TRBV5-1 to TRBJ1-1; D may be TRBD1 (6 bases). The germline V gene encodes CDR1 SGHRS and CDR2 YFSETQ. This CDR3 contains 17 residues. Deletions cut 1 base from V and 1 base from J, with 17 bases between. The CDR3 is CASSLRPGGPRNTEAFF. Here the CDR3 DNA reads TGCGCCAGCAGCTTGAGACCGGGGGGCCCCCGGAACACTGAAGCTTTCTTT.

The rearrangement uses TRBV5-1 and TRBJ2-2; 7 bases agree with TRBD1. The CDR3 has 13 residues. From germline, CDR1 is SGHRS and CDR2 YFSETQ. V was clipped by 4 bases and J by 4 bases; unmatched bases: 1. CDR3 nucleotides: TGCGCCAGCAGCGGGACAGCCACCGGGGAGCTGTTTTTT. It is translated as CASSGTATGELFF.

V and J are TRBV6-1 and TRBJ1-1, with TRBD1 as a possible D gene (5 bases). Trimming shortened V by 8 bases and J by 3 bases, and 16 bases separated the two germline ends. This CDR3 region has 14 residues. Per the germline V gene, CDR1 is MNHNS and CDR2 is SASEGT. Written as DNA, the CDR3 is TGTGCCAGCCGCCCCGGGCCCAGGGACACTGAAGCTTTCTTT. Its protein product is CASRPGPRDTEAFF.

Concerning this clone: This sample also contains other DNA sequences that code for the same CDR3. The rearrangement links TRBV6-1 to TRBJ1-5, with D unresolved. The germline gives CDR1 MNHNS, CDR2 SASEGT. Trimming cost V 4 bases and J 7 bases, with 14 bases left between them. This CDR3 contains 14 residues. CDR3 region: CASSGRDFNQPQHF. The CDR3 DNA sequence: TGTGCCAGCAGTGGTCGGGATTTTAACCAGCCCCAGCATTTT.

This rearrangement joins TRBV4-2 to TRBJ2-7, with 9 bases matching TRBD2. J gave up 5 bases and V 0 bases, and 8 bases lay outside the gene matches. The length of the CDR3 is 16 residues. Germline-derived CDR1 and CDR2 are LGHNA and YNFKEQ. CDR3 in DNA: TGTGCCAGCAGCCAAGATCGGGCGGGGGGGCCCAACGAGCAGTACTTC. It encodes CASSQDRAGGPNEQYF.